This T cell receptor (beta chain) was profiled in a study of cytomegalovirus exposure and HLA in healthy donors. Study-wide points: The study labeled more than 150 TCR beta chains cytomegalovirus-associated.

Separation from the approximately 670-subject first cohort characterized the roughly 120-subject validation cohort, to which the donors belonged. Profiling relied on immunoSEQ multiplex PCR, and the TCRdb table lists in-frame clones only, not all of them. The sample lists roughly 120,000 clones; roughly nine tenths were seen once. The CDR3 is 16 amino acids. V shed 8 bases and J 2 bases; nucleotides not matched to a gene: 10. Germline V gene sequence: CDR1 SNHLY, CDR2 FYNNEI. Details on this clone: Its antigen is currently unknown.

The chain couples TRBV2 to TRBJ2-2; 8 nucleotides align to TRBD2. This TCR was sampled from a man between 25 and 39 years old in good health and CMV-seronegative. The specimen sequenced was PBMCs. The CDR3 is CASGTSGGHNTGELFF. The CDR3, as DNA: TGTGCCAGCGGTACGAGCGGGGGTCACAACACCGGGGAGCTGTTTTTT.